Listed here are 23 T cell receptor beta chains from one sample, sequenced in a study of blood T cell repertoires in COVID-19. This table comes from immunoSEQ multiplex PCR, and its TCRdb copy is limited to in-frame clones, with some not included. The profile shows 130,000 to 150,000 clones, roughly 87% of them singletons. The sequenced sample consisted of PBMCs or T cells enriched from blood (not recorded which). Source of these receptors: a woman aged 40-49 years who had been exposed to COVID-19.

V and J are TRBV7-7 and TRBJ2-5, with 11 bases aligning to TRBD1. V was pared by 1 base and J by 4 bases, with 5 bases of the junction left unmatched. Germline CDR1 is SSHAT and CDR2 is FNYEAQ (reference sequence). CDR3 size: 16 residues. The CDR3 DNA reads as TGTGCCAGCAGCTTAGGCGGGACAGGGGGTAGAGAGACCCAGTACTTC. Translated, it gives CASSLGGTGGRETQYF.

This rearrangement joins TRBV6-5 to TRBJ1-1; TRBD1 might be the D (5 bases). The CDR3 length is 14 residues. Trimming pared 2 bases from V and 6 bases from J, leaving 13 bases between. The germline gives CDR1 MNHEY, CDR2 SVGAGI. The CDR3 DNA sequence: TGTGCCAGCAGTTACGACGCGGGGGTCGCTGAAGCTTTCTTT. As protein: CASSYDAGVAEAFF.

The gene calls are TRBV6-1 and TRBJ1-5, with D hard to call. Germline values: CDR1 MNHNS, CDR2 SASEGT. The CDR3 covers 13 residues. Trimming cost V 1 base and J 4 bases, with 5 bases left between them. CDR3 nucleotide sequence: TGTGCCAGCAGTGAAGTTCAGAATCAGCCCCAGCATTTT. It specifies CASSEVQNQPQHF.

V gene TRBV14 combines with J gene TRBJ1-3, with 7 positions matching TRBD1. From germline, CDR1 is SGHDN and CDR2 FVKESK. CDR3 size: 16 residues. J gave up 0 bases and V 5 bases, and 7 bases lay outside the gene matches. The CDR3 here is CASSVQGSFSGNTIYF. The CDR3 DNA sequence: TGTGCCAGCAGCGTACAGGGGTCATTCTCTGGAAACACCATATATTTT. Full variable domain (missing parts from reference TRBV14 and TRBJ1-3): EAGVTQFPSHSVIEKGQTVTLRCDPISGHDNLYWYRRVMGKEIKFLLHFVKESKQDESGMPNNRFLAERTGGTYSTLKVQPAELEDSGVYFCASSVQGSFSGNTIYFGEGSWLTVV.

A word on this clone: A junction end diverges from the germline sequence, so it may reflect a read error. The V call is TRBV25-1, the J call TRBJ2-7; D is unclear. The germline gives CDR1 MGHDK, CDR2 SYGVNS. This CDR3 comprises 12 residues. This chain's CDR3 is CASSESGYEQYF. CDR3 coding DNA: TGTGCCAGCAGCGAATCGGGCTACGAGCAGTACTTC.

V usage is TRBV6-5 and J usage is TRBJ2-6, with D possibly being TRBD1 (6 bases). Trimming stripped 7 bases from V and 0 bases from J, with 10 bases between. The CDR3 has 15 amino acids. Germline CDR1 reads MNHEY; CDR2 reads SVGAGI. The CDR3: CASNRQDSGANVLTF. The CDR3 region has the DNA TGTGCCAGCAACCGACAGGACTCTGGGGCCAACGTCCTGACTTTC.

This chain joins TRBV4-3 and TRBJ1-1, with D tentatively TRBD1 (5 bases). Trimming removed 1 base at V and 0 bases at J, with 15 bases between. The CDR3 runs to 17 residues. Germline-derived CDR1 and CDR2 are LGHNA and YSLEER. The CDR3, as DNA: TGCGCCAGCAGCCAAGCCCCAACCAAGACAGTGAACACTGAAGCTTTCTTT. As protein: CASSQAPTKTVNTEAFF.

The rearrangement joins TRBV6-5 to TRBJ1-2, with 8 positions matching TRBD1. The germline V gene encodes CDR1 MNHEY and CDR2 SVGAGI. CDR3 length equals 16 residues. V dropped 0 bases and J dropped 4; count of bases not matched to a gene: 7. The CDR3 bases are TGTGCCAGCAGTTACTCGTGGACAGGGCTAAGCTATGGCTACACCTTC. Translation: CASSYSWTGLSYGYTF.

The V call is TRBV5-1, the J call TRBJ2-6; maybe TRBD1 (5 bases). CDR3 length: 14 residues. V dropped 7 bases and J dropped 0 bases, with 8 bases sitting between them. From germline, CDR1 is SGHRS and CDR2 YFSETQ. The CDR3 DNA sequence: TGCGCCAGCTCCGACAGCTCTGGGGCCAACGTCCTGACTTTC. It encodes CASSDSSGANVLTF.

The chain has TRBV9 and TRBJ1-1; D is perhaps TRBD1 (6 bases). The V and J ends lost 0 bases and 5 bases respectively, with 17 bases between them. Germline CDR1 SGDLS, CDR2 YYNGEE. This CDR3 contains 16 residues. The CDR3 here is CASSVGPKSRGTEAFF. DNA for the CDR3: TGTGCCAGCAGCGTAGGACCGAAAAGCAGGGGTACTGAAGCTTTCTTT.

The chain has TRBV28 and TRBJ2-3, with 7 bases fitting TRBD2. This CDR3 is 17 amino acids long. Trimming cost V 1 base and J 5 bases; bases outside gene matches: 12. Germline CDR1 reads MDHEN; CDR2 reads SYDVKM. CDR3 residues: CASSLLFRGRAEDTQYF. In DNA form, the CDR3 reads TGTGCCAGCAGTTTATTATTTCGTGGGAGGGCCGAAGATACGCAGTATTTT.

The chain couples TRBV19 to TRBJ2-5; TRBD2 agrees at 12 bases. The CDR3 contains 16 residues. J was trimmed by 4 bases and V by 8 bases; bases with no gene match: 11. CDR1 is LNHDA, CDR2 SQIVND, per germline (reference sequence). The CDR3 spells CASGQGLAGAGETQYF. For the CDR3, the DNA is TGTGCCAGTGGACAGGGACTAGCGGGCGCGGGAGAGACCCAGTACTTC.

The chain is built from TRBV7-3 and TRBJ1-1, with 7 bases that match TRBD1. Germline V CDR1 and CDR2: SGHTA, FQGTGA. Trimming at V came to 0 bases and at J to 6 bases, leaving 7 bases not matched to a gene. The CDR3 spans 15 residues. The chain's CDR3 is CASSLTGGAGAEAFF. The DNA for the CDR3 is TGTGCCAGCAGCTTAACAGGGGGCGCGGGCGCTGAAGCTTTCTTT. Looking up the rest from reference TRBV7-3 and TRBJ1-1 gives the full variable domain: GAGVSQTPSNKVTEKGKYVELRCDPISGHTALYWYRQSLGQGPEFLIYFQGTGAADDSGLPNDRFFAVRPEGSVSTLKIQRTERGDSAVYLCASSLTGGAGAEAFFGQGTRLTVV.

V gene TRBV2 combines with J gene TRBJ2-5, with TRBD1 as a possible D gene (6 bases). The CDR3 sequence is 15 residues long. Germline lookup yields CDR1 SNHLY and CDR2 FYNNEI. Trimming shortened V by 7 bases and J by 3 bases, and 18 bases separated the two germline ends. The CDR3 here is CASKQGPVQKETQYF. In DNA, the CDR3 is TGTGCCAGCAAACAGGGCCCTGTTCAAAAAGAGACCCAGTACTTC.

This clone was seen a handful of times. This rearrangement joins TRBV10-3 to TRBJ2-2; maybe TRBD1 (7 bases). There are 14 residues in the CDR3. CDR1 and CDR2 from the germline V gene are ENHRY and SYGVKD. V lost 4 bases and J 7 bases, leaving 13 bases between the germline ends. CDR3 coding DNA: TGTGCCATCAGTGTGAATCAGGGGGGCGGGGAGCTGTTTTTT. Its translation is CAISVNQGGGELFF.

This clone was counted a single time. The chain couples TRBV19 to TRBJ2-3, with TRBD2 matching over 8 bases. Unmatched junction bases numbered 6, after V lost 3 bases and J lost 4 bases. The CDR3 totals 15 residues. Germline V gene data show CDR1 as LNHDA and CDR2 as SQIVND (reference sequence). The CDR3 sequence: CASSIRGGYADTQYF. The CDR3, as DNA: TGTGCCAGTAGTATTCGGGGGGGGTATGCAGATACGCAGTATTTT. The variable domain in full, with the rest retrieved from reference TRBV19 and TRBJ2-3, is DGGITQSPKYLFRKEGQNVTLSCEQNLNHDAMYWYRQDPGQGLRLIYYSQIVNDFQKGDIAEGYSVSREKKESFPLTVTSAQKNPTAFYLCASSIRGGYADTQYFGPGTRLTVL.

This sequence joins TRBV9 and TRBJ2-7, with a possible D match to TRBD1 (5 bases). The CDR3 contains 13 residues. The germline CDR1 and CDR2 sequences are SGDLS and YYNGEE. The ends were cut back, 0 bases at V and 5 bases at J, with 9 bases in the middle. This CDR3 is CASSVAPGNEQYF. The CDR3 DNA sequence: TGTGCCAGCAGCGTAGCCCCAGGGAACGAGCAGTACTTC.

The chain is built from TRBV4-1 and TRBJ1-2; D gene ambiguous. The V gene lost 1 base and the J gene lost 8 bases, with 14 bases spanning the gap. There are 14 residues in the CDR3. Germline V gives CDR1 MGHRA, CDR2 YSYEKL. CDR3 protein: CASSQVSVEVGYTF. The CDR3 region has the DNA TGCGCCAGCAGCCAAGTAAGCGTTGAAGTCGGCTACACCTTC.

The rearrangement links TRBV6-5 to TRBJ2-7; TRBD1 matches 8 bases. The germline V gene encodes CDR1 MNHEY and CDR2 SVGAGI. The CDR3 extends over 15 amino acids. After removal of 8 bases from V and 4 bases from J, the junction contained 13 bases not matched to a gene. CDR3 sequence (DNA): TGTGCCAGCCGCAATCCGGGACAGGAGTTGTACGAGCAGTACTTC. It encodes CASRNPGQELYEQYF.

The V gene is TRBV4-1, the J gene TRBJ2-5, with D perhaps TRBD2 (5 bases). This CDR3 comprises 15 residues. Trimming stripped 4 bases from V and 2 bases from J, with 14 bases between. The germline V gene has CDR1 MGHRA and CDR2 YSYEKL. CDR3 residues: CASSLGRGLQETQYF. For the CDR3, the DNA is TGCGCCAGCAGCCTAGGACGAGGGCTACAAGAGACCCAGTACTTC.

The V and J genes are TRBV4-1 and TRBJ1-5; D is unresolved. Trimming shortened V by 0 bases and J by 3 bases, and 12 bases separated the two germline ends. There are 16 residues in the CDR3. Germline CDR1 reads MGHRA; CDR2 reads YSYEKL. The CDR3 sequence: CASSQERTAANQPQHF. The DNA for the CDR3 is TGCGCCAGCAGCCAAGAAAGGACTGCGGCCAATCAGCCCCAGCATTTT.

This clone showed up just once. The chain joins TRBV4-1 to TRBJ2-7; 9 bases match TRBD2. V was clipped by 2 bases and J by 2 bases; unmatched bases: 4. The CDR3 consists of 15 residues. CDR1 is MGHRA, CDR2 YSYEKL, per germline. CDR3 loop: CASSQKLAGPYEQYF. The DNA of the CDR3 is TGCGCCAGCAGCCAAAAGCTAGCGGGACCCTACGAGCAGTACTTC.

The chain recombines TRBV4-1 with TRBJ1-2, with 8 bases that match TRBD1. Trimming took 0 bases from V and 6 from J; bases not matched to a gene: 6. This CDR3 has 15 residues. Germline CDR1 reads MGHRA; CDR2 reads YSYEKL. CDR3 bases: TGCGCCAGCAGCCAAGATTTAAACAGGGGGGATGGCTACACCTTC. It yields the protein CASSQDLNRGDGYTF.